This is a list of T cell receptor beta chains from one sample in a study of cytomegalovirus exposure and HLA in healthy donors. TCRdb's copy holds only in-frame clones and misses some; the assay was immunoSEQ multiplex PCR. Of around 150,000 clones in the sample, about 80% are singletons; the top ten hold 14%. What was sequenced was PBMCs. Source of these receptors: a woman aged 40 to 50 in good health and CMV-seronegative. CDR3s include the opening cysteine and the closing phenylalanine or tryptophan. D genes are given only for firm matches. A row's size may be missing; if present it is once, few, many or a size class.

V | size | D | CDR3
TRBV5-5 | NA | NA | CASSLDSMNTEAFF
TRBV6-6 | few | NA | CASSGFNLVAYNEQFF
TRBV11-3 | few | NA | CASSLGEQNTEAFF
TRBV7-8 | NA | TRBD1 | CASSFLSGGHEQYF
TRBV9 | NA | TRBD1 | CASSVTQGVTDTQYF
TRBV28 | NA | NA | CASRLPSGGSYNEQFF
TRBV19 | few | NA | CASSMGGAGYTNEQFF
TRBV7-2 | NA | TRBD2 | CASSLGPSGGSDTQYF
TRBV28 | NA | NA | CASSPHGGKNIQYF
TRBV11-2 | NA | TRBD1 | CASRTGGISGELFF
TRBV7-2 | NA | TRBD1 | CASSLRTGNQPQHF
TRBV11-2 | medium-sized | NA | CASSLGTTYEQYF
TRBV5-1 | once | TRBD2 | CASSSRGTSGTYSGFYNEQFF
TRBV5-1 | once | TRBD1 | CASTEDRGAKNIQYF
TRBV11-3 | NA | TRBD2 | CASSWPLSGGNNEQFF
TRBV16 | NA | NA | CASSEMGENQPQHF
TRBV28 | NA | NA | CASSLRGVGTEAFF
TRBV4-3 | NA | NA | CASSQDDMRNSGNTIYF
TRBV14 | NA | NA | CASSPRWSTDTQYF
TRBV9 | NA | NA | CASSVDQANQPQHF
TRBV15 | once | NA | CATSRTTTSSYEQFF
TRBV28 | NA | NA | CASSLYGTFSNQPQHF
TRBV6-5 | once | NA | CASSKGLMNTEAFF
TRBV5-8 | NA | TRBD1 | CASSWGTGEGNEQYF
TRBV2 | NA | NA | CASSEWVAESYEQYF
TRBV4-2 | NA | NA | CASSQAGDTEAFF
TRBV11-2 | NA | NA | CASSLTGGGNSPLHF
TRBV28 | NA | NA | CASMGGPREQYF
TRBV6-1 | NA | TRBD2 | CASSPSGEGGYEQYF
TRBV19 | NA | NA | CASSIERVSAEAFF
TRBV4-1 | NA | TRBD1 | CASSQPDRGHLNQPQHF
TRBV6-1 | NA | NA | CASSSNRLVEQTQYF
TRBV12-5 | NA | TRBD1 | CASGLVPGQGVGGYTF
TRBV7-2 | NA | NA | CASSLQGSPGELFF
TRBV6-6 | NA | NA | CASSYPQGQPNEQFF
TRBV6-5 | NA | TRBD2 | CASSYSRGAYEQYF
TRBV5-4 | NA | TRBD2 | CAIYSSMGLAKTQYF
TRBV7-3 | NA | NA | CASSSALRGMRPDTQYF
TRBV28 | NA | NA | CASSQDYSFGTDTQYF
TRBV6-5 | NA | TRBD2 | CASREGPSGANVLTF
TRBV15 | NA | TRBD1 | CATSRDGRQGTSNSPLHF
TRBV7-2 | NA | NA | CASSLAAQPNNSPLHF
TRBV4-2 | NA | TRBD1 | CASSQGRGYSYEQYF
TRBV7-6 | NA | NA | CASSPAAAKRELFF
TRBV12-2 | NA | NA | CASRLARRTTNEKLFF
TRBV27 | NA | NA | CASSFQFSYEQYF
TRBV4-1 | NA | TRBD2 | CASSPAGVDTQYF
TRBV27 | NA | NA | CASSTLSGQETQYF
TRBV6-6 | NA | NA | CASSTLGDLVYGYTF
TRBV2 | NA | NA | CASRGGLLKNIQYF
TRBV6-4 | NA | NA | CASSATSTDTQYF
TRBV7-6 | NA | NA | CASSLKTINTEAFF
TRBV27 | NA | TRBD1 | CASSPTRDRGHEQYF
TRBV7-9 | NA | NA | CASSVGTRLFF